What follows are 15 T cell receptor beta chains derived from one specimen sequenced in a study of blood T cell repertoires in COVID-19. Sequencing used immunoSEQ multiplex PCR; TCRdb keeps in-frame clones, though not all of them. The data contain about 170,000 clones, roughly 80% of them seen just once; the ten biggest clones take up 6.5% to 9.5%. The sample consisted of peripheral blood. All receptors derive from an elderly woman with COVID-19, enrolled during active disease.

The chain links TRBV7-9 to TRBJ2-1; maybe TRBD1 (6 bases). Germline V gives CDR1 SEHNR, CDR2 FQNEAQ (reference sequence). CDR3 length: 18 amino acids. V gave up 5 bases and J gave up 0 bases, with 20 bases separating them. The CDR3 loop is CASSKVGASTGSYNEQFF. The DNA for the CDR3 is TGTGCCAGCAGCAAAGTGGGGGCCTCGACCGGCTCCTACAATGAGCAGTTCTTC.

The V call is TRBV6-5, the J call TRBJ2-7; a possible D gene is TRBD2 (6 bases). CDR3 length: 13 residues. Trimming left V 6 bases short and J 5 bases short, with 14 bases between. The germline V gene has CDR1 MNHEY and CDR2 SVGAGI. In DNA, the CDR3 is TGTGCCAGCAGCCGGCGGGCTAGCGACGAGCAGTACTTC. Translation: CASSRRASDEQYF.

A word on this clone: At one of its ends the junction is not consistent with the germline gene, which may arise from a read error. This chain uses TRBV27 with TRBJ2-1; 10 bases line up with TRBD1. CDR1 and CDR2 (germline): MNHEY, SMNVEV (reference sequence). CDR3 length: 13 residues. The CDR3: CASSLTPGQGRVF. DNA for the CDR3: TGTGCCAGCAGTTTAACTCCGGGACAGGGGAGGGTCTTC.

This clone showed up just once. The CDR3: CASSFPPGQGEETQYF. In nucleotides, the CDR3 is TGTGCCAGCAGCTTTCCCCCGGGACAAGGGGAAGAGACCCAGTACTTC. J is TRBJ2-5 and V is TRBV7-2; tentatively, D is TRBD1 (6 bases). CDR3 length equals 16 residues. CDR1 is SGHTA and CDR2 is FQGNSA in the germline V gene. The V end lost 3 bases, the J end lost 3 bases, and 17 bases lay between the germline ends. Based on the CDR3 plus reference TRBV7-2 and TRBJ2-5, the full variable domain is GAGVSQSPSNKVTEKGKDVELRCDPISGHTALYWYRQSLGQGLEFLIYFQGNSAPDKSGLPSDRFSAERTGGSVSTLTIQRTQQEDSAVYLCASSFPPGQGEETQYFGPGTRLLVL.

This chain uses TRBV7-6 with TRBJ2-1; 9 bases map to TRBD1. This CDR3 comprises 15 residues. Per the germline V gene, CDR1 is SGHVS and CDR2 is FNYEAQ. Trimming removed 5 bases from V and 9 bases from J; junction bases left unmatched: 11. CDR3 nucleotide sequence: TGTGCCAGCAGCATCGGGACAGGGAGTTTAAGTGAGCAGTTCTTC. The encoded protein is CASSIGTGSLSEQFF.

This clone was found once. The chain has TRBV5-4 and TRBJ1-2; 10 nucleotides line up with TRBD1. CDR1 is SGHNT, CDR2 YYREEE, per germline (reference sequence). J lost 4 bases, V lost 2 bases, and 5 bases had no gene match. CDR3 size: 15 residues. The CDR3, as DNA: TGTGCCAGCAGCTTCGGACAGGGGGGGGCCTATGGCTACACCTTC. Protein sequence: CASSFGQGGAYGYTF.

The chain employs TRBV5-1 and TRBJ2-3, with 9 bases lining up with TRBD2. CDR3 size: 16 residues. Germline V gives CDR1 SGHRS, CDR2 YFSETQ. Losses at the gene ends were 1 base for V and 6 bases for J; bases not matched to a gene: 9. The CDR3 region is CASSLYSGGTRDTQYF. For the CDR3, the DNA is TGCGCCAGCAGCTTGTATAGCGGGGGTACGAGGGATACGCAGTATTTT.

The V gene is TRBV19, the J gene TRBJ2-6, with 8 bases matching TRBD1. With V trimmed by 5 bases and J by 2 bases, 5 bases remained unmatched. Germline V lookup: CDR1 LNHDA, CDR2 SQIVND (reference sequence). The CDR3 contains 16 residues. The CDR3 DNA reads TGTGCCAGTAGTCTGACAGGGGTGGCTGGGGCCAACGTCCTGACTTTC. This sequence encodes CASSLTGVAGANVLTF.

V and J are TRBV28 and TRBJ1-2, with D tentatively TRBD1 (5 bases). Trimming stripped 6 bases from V and 7 bases from J, with 21 bases between. The V gene's germline CDR1 is MDHEN and CDR2 SYDVKM. The CDR3 totals 15 residues. The CDR3 loop reads CASRSPGREGGGYTF. The CDR3 DNA reads TGTGCCAGCAGATCCCCCGGCAGGGAGGGAGGTGGCTACACCTTC.

The rearrangement joins TRBV5-1 to TRBJ2-7, with 8 bases matching TRBD1. This CDR3 is 15 amino acids long. Germline V gene lookup returns CDR1 SGHRS and CDR2 YFSETQ. Trimming at V came to 0 bases and at J to 0 bases, leaving 2 bases not matched to a gene. The CDR3 reads CASSLGTGSSYEQYF. Written as DNA, the CDR3 is TGCGCCAGCAGCTTGGGGACAGGGAGCTCCTACGAGCAGTACTTC.

This clone was seen a handful of times. This chain connects TRBV2 to TRBJ2-5, with D uncertain. Trimming removed 3 bases from V and 4 bases from J, with 9 bases in between. This CDR3 comprises 13 residues. Germline CDR1 SNHLY, CDR2 FYNNEI. The CDR3 here is CASSDEVGETQYF. The DNA of the CDR3 is TGTGCCAGCAGTGATGAGGTGGGAGAGACCCAGTACTTC.

This clone occurred many times. The V call is TRBV5-6, the J call TRBJ2-2; possible D gene TRBD1, 6 bases. The germline CDR1 and CDR2 sequences are SGHDT and YYEEEE. The CDR3 runs to 18 residues. Trimming removed 1 base from V and 4 bases from J, with 20 bases in between. The CDR3 DNA sequence: TGTGCCAGCAGCTTGTTTGTCTACGGGGACACATCCACCGGGGAGCTGTTTTTT. It encodes CASSLFVYGDTSTGELFF.

V and J are TRBV2 and TRBJ1-1; D is ambiguous. Germline V gene sequence: CDR1 SNHLY, CDR2 FYNNEI. Trimming removed 8 bases at V and 1 base at J, with 11 bases between. The CDR3 sequence is 13 residues long. CDR3 DNA sequence: TGTGCCAGCTCGGCACAGCCGAACACTGAAGCTTTCTTT. Amino acid sequence: CASSAQPNTEAFF. Combining the CDR3 with reference TRBV2 and TRBJ1-1 gives the whole variable domain EPEVTQTPSHQVTQMGQEVILRCVPISNHLYFYWYRQILGQKVEFLVSFYNNEISEKSEIFDDQFSVERPDGSNFTLKIRSTKLEDSAMYFCASSAQPNTEAFFGQGTRLTVV.

The table lists this clone with a few counts. The chain links TRBV5-1 to TRBJ2-2; 11 positions agree with TRBD1. Germline CDR1 SGHRS, CDR2 YFSETQ. The CDR3 sequence is 16 residues long. J lost 6 bases, V lost 6 bases, and 10 bases had no gene match. CDR3 DNA sequence: TGCGCCAGCATTGTGAGGGGACAGGGGGAATCCGGGGAGCTGTTTTTT. Its protein product is CASIVRGQGESGELFF. The full variable domain, with the rest looked up from reference TRBV5-1 and TRBJ2-2, is KAGVTQTPRYLIKTRGQQVTLSCSPISGHRSVSWYQQTPGQGLQFLFEYFSETQRNKGNFPGRFSGRQFSNSRSEMNVSTLELGDSALYLCASIVRGQGESGELFFGEGSRLTVL.

This rearrangement joins TRBV5-8 to TRBJ1-5; the D gene is possibly TRBD1 (6 bases). CDR3 size: 17 residues. Trimming left V 1 base short and J 0 bases short, with 14 bases between. Germline-derived CDR1 and CDR2 are SGHTS and YDEGEE. CDR3 DNA: TGTGCCAGCAGCTTGACAGGGAAGGGGTATAGCAATCAGCCCCAGCATTTT. This translates into CASSLTGKGYSNQPQHF.